Each of the 23 T cell receptor beta chains below was sequenced from the same sample in a study of shared clonotypes between healthy human individuals. Using immunoSEQ multiplex PCR, the repertoire was profiled, and TCRdb retains in-frame clones only, with some absent. The sample lists about 480,000 clones; almost 80% were seen once. Material for sequencing was PBMCs. All receptors derive from a woman in her 40s in good health. Some clones in this sample may be carry-over from other donors' samples.

The gene calls are TRBV6-6 and TRBJ1-2, with D maybe TRBD1 (5 bases). Germline CDR1 reads MNHNY; CDR2 reads SVGAGI (reference sequence). The CDR3 is made up of 13 amino acids. Trimming shortened V by 6 bases and J by 8 bases, and 16 bases separated the two germline ends. The CDR3 reads CASRPGTALGYTF. The CDR3 DNA sequence: TGTGCCAGCAGGCCAGGGACGGCCTTAGGCTACACCTTC.

CDR3 sequence reads: CASSGGQSTDTQYF. Written as DNA, the CDR3 is TGTGCCAGCAGTGGCGGGCAGTCCACAGATACGCAGTATTTT. The V call is TRBV6-4, the J call TRBJ2-3, with D possibly TRBD2 on 5 matching bases. The length of the CDR3 is 14 residues. The germline gives CDR1 MRHNA, CDR2 SNTAGT. V dropped 4 bases and J dropped 2 bases, with 10 bases sitting between them.

The chain is built from TRBV10-3 and TRBJ2-7; TRBD2 matches at 13 bases. The V gene's germline CDR1 is ENHRY and CDR2 SYGVKD. This CDR3 contains 19 residues. Losses at the gene ends were 3 bases for V and 0 bases for J; bases not matched to a gene: 11. For the CDR3, the DNA is TGTGCCATCAGTGACGTCCCGGGACTAGCGGGGCCTAGCTCCTACGAGCAGTACTTC. Translating gives CAISDVPGLAGPSSYEQYF.

The chain is built from TRBV7-6 and TRBJ2-7, with D unresolved. This CDR3 has 13 amino acids. Germline V gene sequence: CDR1 SGHVS, CDR2 FNYEAQ. V lost 1 base, J lost 6 bases, and 10 bases lay in between. As DNA, the CDR3 is TGTGCCAGCAGCTTAGTACTACTCGGCGAGCAGTACTTC. It encodes CASSLVLLGEQYF.

The chain is built from TRBV11-3 and TRBJ2-3; D remains ambiguous. There are 12 residues in the CDR3. V was clipped by 0 bases and J by 11 bases, with 9 bases between them. Germline values: CDR1 SGHNT, CDR2 YENEEA. CDR3 nucleotides: TGTGCCAGCAGCTTAGAGGGATCCCGGCAGTATTTT. Its protein is CASSLEGSRQYF.

As DNA, the CDR3 is TGTGCCAGCAGTTTAAGTCCGGGAGGGCCAACTATTCAGTACTTC. Amino acid sequence: CASSLSPGGPTIQYF. This chain connects TRBV28 to TRBJ2-4, with 8 nucleotides matching TRBD2. V lost 2 bases and J lost 10; bases outside the gene matches: 10. The germline V gene encodes CDR1 MDHEN and CDR2 SYDVKM. The CDR3 runs to 15 residues.

Of note for this clone: This same CDR3 is encoded by further DNA sequences in the sample. The chain couples TRBV19 to TRBJ2-1; 8 nucleotides align to TRBD2. Germline V CDR1 and CDR2: LNHDA, SQIVND (reference sequence). The CDR3 covers 15 residues. Losses at the gene ends were 4 bases for V and 0 bases for J; bases not matched to a gene: 2. The CDR3 coding sequence is TGTGCCAGTAGTAGACGGGAGGGCTCCTACAATGAGCAGTTCTTC. The encoded protein is CASSRREGSYNEQFF.

This clone turned up a few times. V gene TRBV27 combines with J gene TRBJ2-5; 9 bases match TRBD1. Germline CDR1 is MNHEY and CDR2 is SMNVEV (reference sequence). V shed 8 bases and J 5 bases; nucleotides not matched to a gene: 12. This CDR3 comprises 15 residues. CDR3 amino acids: CASGLRDRAWETQYF. In nucleotides, the CDR3 is TGTGCCAGCGGGTTACGGGACAGGGCTTGGGAGACCCAGTACTTC.

This clone was seen a few times. The chain couples TRBV5-1 to TRBJ2-2; 9 positions agree with TRBD1. The CDR3 spans 15 residues. Germline V CDR1 and CDR2: SGHRS, YFSETQ. Trimming cost V 6 bases and J 3 bases; bases outside gene matches: 6. The CDR3 region is CASTITGGYTGELFF. For the CDR3, the DNA is TGCGCCAGCACTATCACAGGGGGCTACACCGGGGAGCTGTTTTTT.

This clone was observed a single time. The rearrangement links TRBV7-9 to TRBJ2-3, with D perhaps TRBD2 (6 bases). The CDR3 spans 14 residues. The V gene lost 5 bases and the J gene lost 2 bases, with 11 bases spanning the gap. Germline V gene sequence: CDR1 SEHNR, CDR2 FQNEAQ (reference sequence). CDR3 loop: CASSPPGDTDTQYF. CDR3 nucleotide sequence: TGTGCCAGCAGCCCCCCGGGGGACACAGATACGCAGTATTTT.

The chain carries TRBV6-1 and TRBJ2-5; a weak D match, TRBD2 (5 bases). CDR3 length equals 12 residues. Germline V gives CDR1 MNHNS, CDR2 SASEGT. V lost 6 bases and J 5 bases, leaving 10 bases between the germline ends. CDR3 sequence (DNA): TGTGCCAGCAGCAGCGGATCTGAGACCCAGTACTTC. The encoded protein is CASSSGSETQYF.

The genes are TRBV14 and TRBJ2-3, with 11 nucleotides matching TRBD2. V lost 2 bases and J lost 1; bases outside the gene matches: 2. This CDR3 is built from 16 residues. Per the germline V gene, CDR1 is SGHDN and CDR2 is FVKESK. The CDR3 is CASSQRLAGRTDTQYF. CDR3 DNA: TGTGCCAGCAGCCAACGACTAGCGGGGCGCACAGATACGCAGTATTTT.

Here the CDR3 DNA reads TGCAGCGTTGCCTGGTCTTACAATGAGCAGTTCTTC. It translates to CSVAWSYNEQFF. This chain uses TRBV29-1 with TRBJ2-1; D unresolved. This CDR3 region has 12 residues. Trimming shortened V by 4 bases and J by 4 bases, and 8 bases separated the two germline ends. Per the germline V gene, CDR1 is SQVTM and CDR2 is ANQGSEA.

The chain employs TRBV7-3 and TRBJ1-1; D possibly corresponds to TRBD1 (5 bases). This CDR3 has 13 residues. The germline CDR1 and CDR2 sequences are SGHTA and FQGTGA. Trimming took off 3 bases at V and 1 base at J, with 6 bases between the two ends. The CDR3 nucleotides read TGTGCCAGCAGCTTCGGGGCGAACACTGAAGCTTTCTTT. Encoded protein: CASSFGANTEAFF.

V is TRBV15 and J is TRBJ1-1; perhaps TRBD1 as D (5 bases). The CDR3 length is 15 residues. V was cut by 7 bases and J by 4 bases, with 19 bases left in between. From germline, CDR1 is LNHNV and CDR2 YYDKDF (reference sequence). CDR3: CATTGTRGVGTEAFF. As DNA, the CDR3 is TGTGCCACCACGGGGACTAGGGGAGTTGGCACTGAAGCTTTCTTT.

The chain couples TRBV6-6 to TRBJ1-6; no reliable D call. The CDR3 totals 14 residues. Germline CDR1 and CDR2: MNHNY and SVGAGI (reference sequence). Trimming shortened V by 6 bases and J by 6 bases, and 12 bases separated the two germline ends. CDR3 coding DNA: TGTGCCAGCAGGATTGGGATCACTAATTCACCCCTCCACTTT. Amino acids: CASRIGITNSPLHF.

The CDR3 nucleotides are TGTGCCAGCTTAGGACTAGCGGGCTCCTACGAGCAGTACTTC. This sequence encodes CASLGLAGSYEQYF. V gene TRBV27 combines with J gene TRBJ2-7; 11 nucleotides align to TRBD2. Germline V gene lookup returns CDR1 MNHEY and CDR2 SMNVEV (reference sequence). The CDR3 is made up of 14 amino acids. V lost 8 bases to trimming and J lost 0 bases; unmatched junction nucleotides: 3.

This chain uses TRBV18 with TRBJ1-6; TRBD1 matches 7 bases. CDR1 KGHSH and CDR2 LQKENI come from the germline V gene. There are 16 residues in the CDR3. V lost 0 bases, J lost 7 bases, and 6 bases stayed unmatched. The DNA of the CDR3 is TGTGCCAGCTCACCACCCACCGGGACAGCAAATTCACCCCTCCACTTT. Protein: CASSPPTGTANSPLHF.

The chain employs TRBV6-1 and TRBJ2-7, with TRBD1 matching over 7 bases. The CDR3 spans 12 residues. Looked up from germline, CDR1 is MNHNS and CDR2 is SASEGT. The V segment lost 10 bases and the J segment 3 bases; nucleotides outside the gene matches: 6. CDR3 coding DNA: TGTGCCACACTACAGGGGTACTACGAGCAGTACTTC. Protein product: CATLQGYYEQYF.

The genes are TRBV19 and TRBJ1-3; unclear D gene. Germline CDR1 is LNHDA and CDR2 is SQIVND (reference sequence). Trimming cost V 3 bases and J 0 bases, with 9 bases left between them. CDR3 length: 15 residues. CDR3 coding DNA: TGTGCCAGTAGTATCTCGGAGGCCTCTGGAAACACCATATATTTT. It codes for CASSISEASGNTIYF.

This clone was seen once. The J gene is TRBJ2-3, the V gene TRBV9; 9 bases are shared with TRBD2. The CDR3 totals 17 residues. Trimming at V came to 4 bases and at J to 2 bases, leaving 11 bases not matched to a gene. The germline CDR1 and CDR2 sequences are SGDLS and YYNGEE. The CDR3 here is CASSPWGAGGLTDTQYF. CDR3 nucleotides: TGTGCCAGCAGCCCTTGGGGAGCGGGAGGTCTCACAGATACGCAGTATTTT. Variable domain in full (rest from reference TRBV9 and TRBJ2-3): DSGVTQTPKHLITATGQRVTLRCSPRSGDLSVYWYQQSLDQGLQFLIQYYNGEERAKGNILERFSAQQFPDLHSELNLSSLELGDSALYFCASSPWGAGGLTDTQYFGPGTRLTVL.

This clone was detected a few times. The same CDR3 is also encoded by other DNA sequences in this sample. The chain uses TRBV5-6 and TRBJ2-1; 9 bases align to TRBD2. Looked up from germline, CDR1 is SGHDT and CDR2 is YYEEEE. CDR3 size: 15 residues. The trim removed 0 bases at V and 4 bases at J, leaving 2 bases unmatched. DNA for the CDR3: TGTGCCAGCAGCTTGGGCCTAGCGGGGTACAATGAGCAGTTCTTC. It specifies CASSLGLAGYNEQFF.

V and J are TRBV27 and TRBJ1-2, with D unclear. V gave up 0 bases and J gave up 1 base, with 6 bases separating them. Germline CDR1 is MNHEY and CDR2 is SMNVEV (reference sequence). The CDR3 has 14 residues. The CDR3 DNA follows: TGTGCCAGCAGTTTATCCCACAATAACTATGGCTACACCTTC. The encoded protein is CASSLSHNNYGYTF.